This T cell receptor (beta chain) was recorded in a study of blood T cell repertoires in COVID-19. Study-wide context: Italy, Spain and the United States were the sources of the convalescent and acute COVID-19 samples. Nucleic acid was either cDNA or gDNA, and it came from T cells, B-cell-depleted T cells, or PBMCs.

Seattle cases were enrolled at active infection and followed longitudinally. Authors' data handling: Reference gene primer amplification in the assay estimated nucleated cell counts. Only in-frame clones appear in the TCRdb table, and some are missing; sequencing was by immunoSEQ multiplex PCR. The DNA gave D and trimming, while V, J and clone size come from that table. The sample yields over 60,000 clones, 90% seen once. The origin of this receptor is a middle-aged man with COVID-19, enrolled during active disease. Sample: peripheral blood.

The CDR3 sequence is CASGPGLANTGELFF. The CDR3 DNA follows: TGTGCTAGTGGTCCGGGACTAGCGAACACCGGGGAGCTGTTTTTT. The chain has TRBV12-5 and TRBJ2-2; TRBD2 agrees at 8 bases. V lost 5 bases, J lost 0 bases, and 2 bases stayed unmatched. The germline V gene has CDR1 LGHNT and CDR2 FRNRAP. The CDR3 spans 15 residues.